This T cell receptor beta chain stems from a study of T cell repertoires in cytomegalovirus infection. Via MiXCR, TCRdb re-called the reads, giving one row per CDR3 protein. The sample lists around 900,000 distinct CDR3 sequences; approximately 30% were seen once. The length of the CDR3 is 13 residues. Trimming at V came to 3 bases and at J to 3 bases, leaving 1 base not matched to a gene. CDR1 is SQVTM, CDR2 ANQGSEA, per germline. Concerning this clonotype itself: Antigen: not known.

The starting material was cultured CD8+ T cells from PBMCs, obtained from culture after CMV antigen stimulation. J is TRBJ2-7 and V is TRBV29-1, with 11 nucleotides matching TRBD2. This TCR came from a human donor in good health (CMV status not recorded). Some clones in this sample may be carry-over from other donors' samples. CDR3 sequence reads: CSVEGLADYEQYF. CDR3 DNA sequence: TGCAGCGTTGAGGGACTAGCGGACTACGAGCAGTACTTC.